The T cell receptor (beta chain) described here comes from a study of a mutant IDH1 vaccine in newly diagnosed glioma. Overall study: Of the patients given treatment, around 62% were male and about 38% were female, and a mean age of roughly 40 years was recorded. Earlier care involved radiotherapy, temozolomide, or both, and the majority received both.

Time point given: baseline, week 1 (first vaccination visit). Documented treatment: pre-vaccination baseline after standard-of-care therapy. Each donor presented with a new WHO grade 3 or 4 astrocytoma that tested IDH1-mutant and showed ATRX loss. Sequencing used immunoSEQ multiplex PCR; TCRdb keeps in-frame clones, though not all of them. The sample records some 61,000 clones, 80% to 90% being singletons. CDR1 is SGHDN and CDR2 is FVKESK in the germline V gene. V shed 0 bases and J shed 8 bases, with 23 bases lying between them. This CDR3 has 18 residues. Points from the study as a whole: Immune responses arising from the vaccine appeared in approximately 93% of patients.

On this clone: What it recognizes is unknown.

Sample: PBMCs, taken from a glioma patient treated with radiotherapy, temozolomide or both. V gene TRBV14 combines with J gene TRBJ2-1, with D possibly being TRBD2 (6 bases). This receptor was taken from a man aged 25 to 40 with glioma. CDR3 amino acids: CASSQEMGAGNGVYEQFF. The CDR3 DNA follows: TGTGCCAGCAGCCAAGAAATGGGCGCGGGGAACGGGGTATATGAGCAGTTCTTC.